A single sample is the source of the 25 T cell receptor beta chains below, sequenced in a study of T cell repertoires in cytomegalovirus infection (dated by TCRdb to between 2017 and 2020). Sequencing relied on an Illumina HiSeq 1500. TCRdb handled the public reads itself, with Q25 trimming in fastp and clone calling in MiXCR, and kept productive beta chains. CDR3 protein sequences are deduplicated, and each keeps its most common genes and DNA. The sample table shows approximately 400,000 distinct CDR3 sequences, and approximately 31% are seen once. Around 13% of the sample comes from the top ten. Sequenced material: PBMCs. The receptors derive from a human donor in good health (CMV status not recorded). Some clones in this sample may be carry-over from other donors' samples.

The rearrangement joins TRBV18 to TRBJ1-1; tentative D call: TRBD1 (5 bases). Per the germline V gene, CDR1 is KGHSH and CDR2 is LQKENI. The CDR3 has 17 amino acids. V lost 3 bases and J lost 0, with 17 bases in between. The CDR3 sequence is CASSPFPGKILNTEAFF. CDR3 DNA: TGTGCCAGCTCACCTTTCCCAGGGAAAATTCTGAACACTGAAGCTTTCTTT.

The chain combines TRBV14 with TRBJ2-1, with D unresolved. This CDR3 spans 12 amino acids. Trimming took 1 base from V and 8 from J, leaving 6 bases between them. CDR1 is SGHDN and CDR2 is FVKESK in the germline V gene. The CDR3 sequence is CASSQVVYEQFF. The CDR3 DNA reads as TGTGCCAGCAGCCAAGTAGTATATGAGCAGTTCTTC.

The chain links TRBV7-6 to TRBJ1-1; TRBD1 agrees at 10 bases. This CDR3 has 16 amino acids. The germline gives CDR1 SGHVS, CDR2 FNYEAQ. With V trimmed by 2 bases and J by 4 bases, 7 bases remained unmatched. In DNA form, the CDR3 reads TGTGCCAGCAGCTTAATCCCACGGACAGGGGGCACTGAAGCTTTCTTT. This translates into CASSLIPRTGGTEAFF.

The rearrangement uses TRBV12-3 or TRBV12-4 and TRBJ1-2; TRBD1 matches 9 bases. Unmatched junction bases numbered 16, after V lost 7 bases and J lost 4 bases. The CDR3 has 17 amino acids. This CDR3 reads CASKVGGQGGVAYGYTF. DNA for the CDR3: TGTGCCAGCAAGGTGGGGGGACAGGGAGGAGTTGCCTATGGCTACACCTTC.

This clonotype turned up a few times. The chain combines TRBV4-1 with TRBJ2-7; 10 bases map to TRBD1. CDR3 size: 17 residues. Germline CDR1 MGHRA, CDR2 YSYEKL. Trimming at V came to 4 bases and at J to 5 bases, leaving 14 bases not matched to a gene. The CDR3 nucleotides read TGCGCCAGCAGCCTTACACCACCAATCGGGACAGGGGACGAGCAGTACTTC. The encoded protein is CASSLTPPIGTGDEQYF.

This clonotype has only a few counts. The V and J genes are TRBV6-5 and TRBJ2-3, with 10 bases identical to TRBD2. The CDR3 has 17 residues. CDR1 and CDR2 (germline): MNHEY, SVGAGI. J was trimmed by 6 bases and V by 0 bases; bases with no gene match: 9. CDR3: CASSYSRTSGQWDTQYF. The CDR3 DNA sequence: TGTGCCAGCAGTTACTCCCGGACTAGCGGCCAATGGGATACGCAGTATTTT.

This clonotype was observed at least ten times. The CDR3 loop reads CASSPRRTGSNEKLFF. In DNA form, the CDR3 reads TGTGCCAGCAGCCCCCGAAGGACAGGGTCTAATGAAAAACTGTTTTTT. The chain carries TRBV7-8 and TRBJ1-4, with 8 bases aligning to TRBD1. Germline CDR1 is SGHVS and CDR2 is FQNEAQ. The CDR3 spans 16 residues. The J segment lost 3 bases and the V segment lost 5 bases, leaving 8 bases of the junction unmatched.

This clonotype occurred many times. The rearrangement uses TRBV7-2 and TRBJ2-3, with a possible D match to TRBD1 (5 bases). The germline gives CDR1 SGHTA, CDR2 FQGNSA. The CDR3 has 14 residues. V lost 4 bases and J lost 0, with 8 bases in between. The CDR3: CASSSGPSTDTQYF. In DNA form, the CDR3 reads TGTGCCAGCAGCTCAGGGCCGAGCACAGATACGCAGTATTTT.

The V and J genes are TRBV5-1 and TRBJ1-2; 7 bases line up with TRBD1. The CDR3 covers 19 residues. J lost 7 bases, V lost 0 bases, and 21 bases had no gene match. Germline CDR1 and CDR2: SGHRS and YFSETQ. Written as DNA, the CDR3 is TGCGCCAGCAGCTTGGTGGGGGGTCCCAGGCCGGGACAGATGCCTGGCTACACCTTC. Translating it yields CASSLVGGPRPGQMPGYTF.

With respect to this clonotype: The CDR3 does not close with the conserved phenylalanine or tryptophan, likely indicating a read error. The chain couples TRBV6-1 to TRBJ2-1, with D possibly TRBD1 on 5 matching bases. Trimming cost V 5 bases and J 7 bases, with 15 bases left between them. This CDR3 contains 14 residues. Germline loops: CDR1 MNHNS, CDR2 SASEGT. The CDR3 is CASSRGLSKNEQFL. CDR3 nucleotide sequence: TGTGCCAGCAGTAGGGGTTTATCGAAGAATGAGCAGTTCTTA.

J is TRBJ2-3 and V is TRBV19, with TRBD1 identical over 8 bases. Germline values: CDR1 LNHDA, CDR2 SQIVND (reference sequence). This CDR3 is 14 amino acids long. The J segment lost 6 bases and the V segment lost 1 base, leaving 3 bases of the junction unmatched. The CDR3 DNA is TGTGCCAGTAGTATAGGGACAGGGTGGGATACGCAGTATTTT. As protein: CASSIGTGWDTQYF.

This chain joins TRBV7-9 and TRBJ1-2, with 9 positions matching TRBD1. The CDR3 totals 16 residues. Trimming at V came to 5 bases and at J to 1 base, leaving 8 bases not matched to a gene. Germline V gene sequence: CDR1 SEHNR, CDR2 FQNEAQ (reference sequence). The CDR3 loop reads CASSPAGTGYNYGYTF. DNA of the CDR3: TGTGCCAGCAGCCCAGCCGGGACAGGGTATAACTATGGCTACACCTTC.

V usage is TRBV12-3 or TRBV12-4 and J usage is TRBJ1-1, with D possibly matching TRBD1 (5 bases). Trimming left V 6 bases short and J 1 base short, with 9 bases between. The CDR3 has 13 residues. The DNA of the CDR3 is TGTGCCAGCAGCGTCAGGGCGAACACTGAAGCTTTCTTT. Translation gives CASSVRANTEAFF.

The chain links TRBV6-5 to TRBJ1-3; D remains ambiguous. CDR1 and CDR2 (germline): MNHEY, SVGAGI. V was cut by 2 bases and J by 0 bases, with 8 bases left in between. CDR3 length equals 15 residues. CDR3 amino acids: CASSYGGLSGNTIYF. CDR3 bases: TGTGCCAGCAGTTACGGTGGACTCTCTGGAAACACCATATATTTT.

The chain carries TRBV20-1 and TRBJ1-2; D might be TRBD1 (5 bases). Deletions cut 6 bases from V and 1 base from J, with 15 bases between. There are 14 residues in the CDR3. Germline loops: CDR1 DFQATT, CDR2 SNEGSKA (reference sequence). CDR3 loop: CSATPGTLNYGYTF. In nucleotides, the CDR3 is TGCAGTGCAACCCCCGGGACCCTTAACTATGGCTACACCTTC.

About this clonotype: The junction does not match germline at one end; this may be a read error. The V call is TRBV7-2, the J call TRBJ1-4, with 11 positions matching TRBD1. The CDR3 runs to 16 residues. Germline V gene data show CDR1 as SGHTA and CDR2 as FQGNSA. CDR3 loop: CDSIVAWTGGNEQLFF. Here the CDR3 DNA reads TGTGACAGCATCGTAGCTTGGACAGGGGGCAATGAACAACTGTTTTTT.

The chain employs TRBV2 and TRBJ2-3; 9 nucleotides agree with TRBD2. The CDR3 covers 17 residues. The ends lost 0 bases at V and 0 bases at J; junction bases unmatched: 4. Germline loops: CDR1 SNHLY, CDR2 FYNNEI. DNA for the CDR3: TGTGCCAGCAGTGAAGCTTGGCTAGCGGGGAGCACAGATACGCAGTATTTT. Protein product: CASSEAWLAGSTDTQYF.

As regards this clonotype: The conserved final phenylalanine or tryptophan is absent from the CDR3, which likely points to a read error. The chain carries TRBV2 and TRBJ2-3; 8 bases are a match to TRBD2. The germline V gene encodes CDR1 SNHLY and CDR2 FYNNEI. J was trimmed by 0 bases and V by 5 bases; bases with no gene match: 10. The CDR3 has 17 amino acids. The DNA of the CDR3 is TGTGCCAGCAGTAGACGAATAGCGGGGACTAGCACAGATACGCAGTATTCT. This sequence encodes CASSRRIAGTSTDTQYS.

The chain couples TRBV27 to TRBJ2-5; TRBD1 aligns across 7 bases. This CDR3 region has 13 residues. J gave up 4 bases and V 5 bases, and 4 bases lay outside the gene matches. Germline V gene lookup returns CDR1 MNHEY and CDR2 SMNVEV (reference sequence). CDR3 amino acids: CASSPGTVETQYF. Here the CDR3 DNA reads TGTGCCAGCAGTCCCGGGACAGTAGAGACCCAGTACTTC.

V and J are TRBV6-2 or TRBV6-3 and TRBJ2-7; D gene unclear. V lost 9 bases to trimming and J lost 7 bases, with 19 bases between them. This CDR3 has 13 residues. Germline CDR1 and CDR2: MNHEY and SVGEGT. The CDR3 region is CARGRDLTREQYF. For the CDR3, the DNA is TGTGCCAGAGGACGAGATCTAACGAGGGAGCAGTACTTC.

The chain is built from TRBV3-1 and TRBJ2-3; D gene ambiguous. The V end was cut by 5 bases, the J end by 2 bases, with 20 bases between. The CDR3 spans 17 residues. Germline CDR1 reads LGHDT; CDR2 reads YNNKEL (reference sequence). CDR3 loop: CASSKRAGKIDTDTQYF. CDR3 in DNA: TGTGCCAGCAGCAAACGGGCAGGCAAGATTGACACAGATACGCAGTATTTT.

This clonotype was observed many times. The rearrangement uses TRBV5-4 and TRBJ2-5; no definite D call. The germline CDR1 and CDR2 sequences are SGHNT and YYREEE (reference sequence). This CDR3 contains 15 residues. Trimming removed 3 bases at V and 4 bases at J, with 16 bases between. The CDR3 DNA is TGTGCCAGCAGCTCCGTGGGGAATGGCAGAGAGACCCAGTACTTC. Encoded protein: CASSSVGNGRETQYF.

The chain links TRBV20-1 to TRBJ1-5; weak D call: TRBD1 (5 bases). The CDR3 has 17 residues. V dropped 0 bases and J dropped 0 bases, with 15 bases sitting between them. The germline gives CDR1 DFQATT, CDR2 SNEGSKA (reference sequence). The CDR3 DNA sequence: TGCAGTGCTAGAGATCTAATTGGGGGGATTAGCAATCAGCCCCAGCATTTT. Translated, it gives CSARDLIGGISNQPQHF.

This clonotype appeared many times. The rearrangement links TRBV7-2 to TRBJ1-1; D is unclear. The germline CDR1 and CDR2 sequences are SGHTA and FQGNSA. Trimming shortened V by 2 bases and J by 1 base, and 8 bases separated the two germline ends. The length of the CDR3 is 14 residues. This chain's CDR3 is CASSLSSRNTEAFF. The DNA of the CDR3 is TGTGCCAGCAGCTTATCGTCCAGGAACACTGAAGCTTTCTTT.

The chain has TRBV7-9 and TRBJ2-7, with D tentatively TRBD1 (5 bases). Germline V gene lookup returns CDR1 SEHNR and CDR2 FQNEAQ (reference sequence). CDR3 length equals 17 residues. V was clipped by 3 bases and J by 7 bases, with 25 bases between them. The CDR3 DNA sequence: TGTGCCAGCAGCTTCCCACCTCGGATGGCCCCGAAGGGGGAGCAGTACTTC. Translating gives CASSFPPRMAPKGEQYF.